This TCR beta chain derives from a study of cytomegalovirus exposure and HLA in healthy donors. This PCR relied on a set of 60 Vbeta primers and 13 Jbeta primers. Assay used: immunoSEQ multiplex PCR; TCRdb lists only in-frame clones, some missing. The sample includes over 100,000 clones, approximately 65% of them seen just once. V dropped 3 bases and J dropped 3 bases, with 5 bases sitting between them. CDR3 length: 12 amino acids. In germline, CDR1 is SGHAT, CDR2 FQNNGV. The sample taken for sequencing was PBMCs. J is TRBJ2-5 and V is TRBV11-2, with D hard to call. This clonotype was obtained from a man between 18 and 35 years old in good health and CMV-seronegative. CDR3 sequence (DNA): TGTGCCAGCAGCTTGTCCGAAGAGACCCAGTACTTC. Residues: CASSLSEETQYF.